This T cell receptor beta chain came from a study of T cell responses to AZD1222 COVID-19 vaccine. Assay used: immunoSEQ multiplex PCR; TCRdb lists only in-frame clones, some missing. The data show 100,000 to 150,000 clones, roughly 82% seen once. On this clone itself: Its target is unknown.

The CDR3 loop spans 15 amino acids. Trimming at V came to 5 bases and at J to 7 bases, leaving 6 bases not matched to a gene. Per the germline V gene, CDR1 is MNHEY and CDR2 is SMNVEV (reference sequence). Study conclusions and caveats: Repertoires were obtained only post-peak T cell response.

The origin of this receptor is an adult who received the AZD1222 COVID-19 vaccine. This chain connects TRBV27 to TRBJ1-6; 9 bases fit TRBD1. The sequencing here drew on peripheral blood, taken 28 days after the second AZD1222 dose. This chain's CDR3 is CASSITGGKNSPLHF. DNA of the CDR3: TGTGCCAGCAGTATAACAGGGGGCAAGAATTCACCCCTCCACTTT.